Listed below are T cell receptor beta chains from one sample, sequenced in a study of OX40 agonist ivuxolimab in advanced cancers. Clones were sequenced by immunoSEQ multiplex PCR, and TCRdb holds only the in-frame ones, with some missing. The table lists under 20,000 clones, 70% to 80% of them singletons. The sequencing used CD4+ or CD8+ T cells sorted from blood, collected in a trial of the OX40 agonist ivuxolimab. The receptors originated from an adult with an advanced solid tumor such as melanoma, head and neck, liver or kidney cancer. CDR3s include the opening cysteine and the closing phenylalanine or tryptophan. The D gene is left open where the match is weak. Some rows mark clone size as missing; the rest say once, few, many or name a class of expanded clone.

>.|.|TRBJ2-7|TRBV9
TGTGCCAGCAGCGTATTTTCAGGGGACGAGCAGTACTTC
CASSVFSGDEQYF
>TRBD2|.|TRBJ2-5|TRBV12-5
TGTGCTAGTGGCTCCGGGACTAGCGGGGACCAAGAGACCCAGTACTTC
CASGSGTSGDQETQYF
>.|.|TRBJ2-1|TRBV10-3
TGTGCCATCAGTGAGGGTGGGAGTTTAGGCAATGAGCAGTTCTTC
CAISEGGSLGNEQFF
>.|.|TRBJ2-3|TRBV30
TGTGCCTGGGAATCGGAGGGACCAAACACAGATACGCAGTATTTT
CAWESEGPNTDTQYF
>TRBD1|few|TRBJ2-1|TRBV9
TGTGCCAGCAGCGAGGGGACAGGCTACAATGAGCAGTTCTTC
CASSEGTGYNEQFF
>.|.|TRBJ2-2|TRBV9
TGTGCCAGCAGCGAACCCCTACAGGGAGCGGACACCGGGGAGCTGTTTTTT
CASSEPLQGADTGELFF
>TRBD1|.|TRBJ1-2|TRBV4-1
TGCGCCAGCAGCCACGGACAGGCCAGTGGTGATGGCTACACCTTC
CASSHGQASGDGYTF
>.|few|TRBJ1-1|TRBV7-3
TGTGCCAGCAGCAATACAGGGTATGAAGCTTTCTTT
CASSNTGYEAFF
>TRBD1|.|TRBJ1-1|TRBV9
TGTGCCAGCAGCTTCGACTACAGGGGTACGAACACTGAAGCTTTCTTT
CASSFDYRGTNTEAFF
>.|.|TRBJ1-6|TRBV14
TGTGCCAGCAGCGGGCTTTATTCACCCCTCCACTTT
CASSGLYSPLHF
>.|.|TRBJ1-2|TRBV7-9
TGTGCCAGCAATGACGGCTACACCTTC
CASNDGYTF
>.|.|TRBJ1-3|TRBV27
TGTGCCAGCAGTTTATTCGGGGGCTTAGGAAACACCATATATTTT
CASSLFGGLGNTIYF
>TRBD2|few|TRBJ2-7|TRBV5-4
TGTGCCAGCAGCTTGGCCTCGCGGGGGGGCGGCAACGAGCAGTACTTC
CASSLASRGGGNEQYF
>.|.|TRBJ2-2|TRBV5-1
TGCGCCAGCAGCTTGACAGTGAACACCGGGGAGCTGTTTTTT
CASSLTVNTGELFF
>.|once|TRBJ1-2|TRBV15
TGTGCCACCAGCAGAGATTGGTCGGGGGACTATGGCTACACCTTC
CATSRDWSGDYGYTF
>.|.|TRBJ1-1|TRBV28
TGTGCCAGCTCTCCGGGGAGGATGAACACTGAAGCTTTCTTT
CASSPGRMNTEAFF
>.|.|TRBJ1-2|TRBV7-9
TGTGCCAGCAGCTCGGAGACGGTCCTAAACTATGGCTACACCTTC
CASSSETVLNYGYTF
>.|.|TRBJ2-5|TRBV14
TGTGCCAGCAGCCGTACTGGGTGGGTATACCAAGAGACCCAGTACTTC
CASSRTGWVYQETQYF
>.|.|TRBJ2-1|TRBV19
TGTGCCAGTAGTTTAGGGGCTACTTCTTCCTACAATGAGCAGTTCTTC
CASSLGATSSYNEQFF
>.|.|TRBJ2-7|TRBV28
TGTGCCAGCAGTGACGGATTCTACGAGCAGTACTTC
CASSDGFYEQYF
>.|.|TRBJ2-7|TRBV29-1
TGCAGCGTTGATGTGACAGGCTACGAGCAGTACTTC
CSVDVTGYEQYF
>TRBD1|.|TRBJ1-6|TRBV10-2
TGCGCCAGCAGTCCCGACAGGGGAGCAGGTAATTCACCCCTCCACTTT
CASSPDRGAGNSPLHF
>TRBD1|.|TRBJ2-2|TRBV10-3
TGTGCCATCAGTCAGTCAGGGGGCTCGGACACCGGGGAGCTGTTTTTT
CAISQSGGSDTGELFF
>.|.|TRBJ2-7|TRBV7-9
TGTGCCAGCAGCTTAGCATCCAGGGTCTACGAGCAGTACTTC
CASSLASRVYEQYF
>TRBD1|.|TRBJ1-2|TRBV9
TGTGCCAGCAGCCCCCGGACAGGGGTAAGGTATGGCTACACCTTC
CASSPRTGVRYGYTF
>.|once|TRBJ2-7|TRBV5-6
TGTGCCAGCAGCTGGGGGACATCAGGCTACAAGCAGTACTTC
CASSWGTSGYKQYF
>TRBD1|.|TRBJ2-6|TRBV29-1
TGCAGCGTTCGAGACAGGGGGCGAGCTCCGGGGGCCAACGTCCTGACTTTC
CSVRDRGRAPGANVLTF
>.|.|TRBJ2-7|TRBV2
TGTGCCAGCAGCGACCGTGACAGGTCCTACGAGCAGTACTTC
CASSDRDRSYEQYF
>.|.|TRBJ1-2|TRBV4-2
TGTGCCAGCAGCACGGGTAGAGGGGCTAACTATGGCTACACCTTC
CASSTGRGANYGYTF
>TRBD1|.|TRBJ1-4|TRBV19
TGTGCCAGTAGTATCAACCTCGGGACAGTCGGAGAAAAACTGTTTTTT
CASSINLGTVGEKLFF
>.|.|TRBJ2-3|TRBV12-5
TGTGCTAGTGGTTTGTTGGGAAGGACAGATACGCAGTATTTT
CASGLLGRTDTQYF
>.|.|TRBJ2-3|TRBV5-8
TGTGCCAGCAGCCCGGGGATGATTGGCACAGTCTACACAGATACGCAGTATTTT
CASSPGMIGTVYTDTQYF
>.|.|TRBJ1-2|TRBV5-5
TGTGCCAGCAGCCCGGCGGGGGAGGGCTATGGCTACACCTTC
CASSPAGEGYGYTF
>.|.|TRBJ1-2|TRBV21-1
TGTGCCAGCAGCAGGACAGGGGGATATGGCTACACCTTC
CASSRTGGYGYTF
>.|.|TRBJ2-2|TRBV9
TGTGCCAGCAGCTCATACACCGGGGAGCTGTTTTTT
CASSSYTGELFF
>.|once|TRBJ2-4|TRBV11-3
TGTGCCAGCAGCTTTAAGGGGCAGGCCCTAGCCAAAAACATTCAGTACTTC
CASSFKGQALAKNIQYF
>.|few|TRBJ1-6|TRBV2
TGTGCCAGCAGGACCAGGGTACCCTATAATTCACCCCTCCACTTT
CASRTRVPYNSPLHF
>.|.|TRBJ2-1|TRBV9
TGTGCCAGCAGCCCTCGGACCGGCAATGAGCAGTTCTTC
CASSPRTGNEQFF
>TRBD1|.|TRBJ1-5|TRBV7-6
TGTGCCAGCAGCCCAGGGACAGCCCCGCAGCCCCAGCATTTT
CASSPGTAPQPQHF
>.|.|TRBJ2-2|TRBV12-5
TGTGCTAGTGGTTTGTCAGGTCACGGCACCGGGGAGCTGTTTTTT
CASGLSGHGTGELFF
>TRBD2|medium-sized|TRBJ2-3|TRBV10-3
TGTGCCATCAGTGATATGGGGGGGTCAGATACGCAGTATTTT
CAISDMGGSDTQYF
>.|once|TRBJ1-4|TRBV5-5
TGTGCCAGCAGCTTGGAGGACGCCAGCGGACTGTTTTTT
CASSLEDASGLFF
>.|.|TRBJ1-3|TRBV9
TGTGCCAGCAGCGTAGATTTGGGAACCCGCGGAAACACCATATATTTT
CASSVDLGTRGNTIYF
>.|.|TRBJ1-5|TRBV7-9
TGTGCCAGCAGTTTAGGGGGAAGTCAGCCCCAGCATTTT
CASSLGGSQPQHF
>.|.|TRBJ2-3|TRBV9
TGTGCCAGCAGCCAAGCCCAACAAACTAGCACAGATACGCAGTATTTT
CASSQAQQTSTDTQYF
>.|.|TRBJ1-3|TRBV7-9
TGTGCCAGCGGGAGGAACCCTGGAAACACCATATATTTT
CASGRNPGNTIYF
>TRBD1|once|TRBJ1-2|TRBV27
TGTGCCAGCAAGATAACAGGGGGCGACTATGGCTACACCTTC
CASKITGGDYGYTF
>TRBD2|.|TRBJ2-1|TRBV4-1
TGCGCCAGCAGCCTCCTTGGGGGGGGCTCCTACAATGAGCAGTTCTTC
CASSLLGGGSYNEQFF
>.|.|TRBJ1-1|TRBV18
TGTGCCAGCTCGCTAGCACAGGGAAACACTGAAGCTTTCTTT
CASSLAQGNTEAFF
>.|once|TRBJ2-7|TRBV6-5
TGTGCCAGCAGTGCCGATTACGAGCAGTACTTC
CASSADYEQYF
>TRBD1|.|TRBJ2-3|TRBV11-2
TGTGCCAGCAGCCCTGCCATCGGGGACAGGGGAGCAGATACGCAGTATTTT
CASSPAIGDRGADTQYF
>TRBD1|.|TRBJ1-2|TRBV15
TGTGCCACCCGGCGACAGGGATCAAACTATGGCTACACCTTC
CATRRQGSNYGYTF
>.|.|TRBJ1-1|TRBV11-1
TGTGCCAGCAGCTTTGTTATGAACACTGAAGCTTTCTTT
CASSFVMNTEAFF
>.|.|TRBJ2-2|TRBV5-4
TGTGCCAGCAGCTTGTTAACAGATAACACCGGGGAGCTGTTTTTT
CASSLLTDNTGELFF
>.|.|TRBJ2-2|TRBV7-6
TGTGCCAGCAGCTTATTGCTTAACACCGGGGAGCTGTTTTTT
CASSLLLNTGELFF
>TRBD1|.|TRBJ2-2|TRBV11-3
TGTGCCAGCTGCACCTGGGACAGGGCGAACACCGGGGAGCTGTTTTTT
CASCTWDRANTGELFF
>.|medium-sized|TRBJ2-7|TRBV28
TGTGCCAGCAGTTTATATGGGGATATGGCCTACGAGCAGTACTTC
CASSLYGDMAYEQYF
>.|.|TRBJ2-7|TRBV7-9
TGTGCCAGCAGCGTCCTAGCTTCCGACGAGCAGTACTTC
CASSVLASDEQYF
>.|.|TRBJ1-2|TRBV4-2
TGTGCCAGCAGCCAAGATGGCGGCTACACCTTC
CASSQDGGYTF
>.|few|TRBJ2-5|TRBV29-1
TGCAGCGTTGCGGCGGAGACCCAGTACTTC
CSVAAETQYF